This T cell receptor beta chain was recovered during a study of cytomegalovirus exposure and HLA in healthy donors. Broader study findings: The classifier, whose performance was assessed in both the original and validation cohorts, reportedly diagnosed cytomegalovirus status with high specificity and sensitivity. In vitro confirmation showed three CMV-associated chains to be CMV antigen specific.

The PCR was carried out with 60 Vbeta primers and 13 Jbeta primers. The table came from immunoSEQ multiplex PCR; TCRdb's copy has only in-frame clones and leaves some out. The top ten clones hold 5.5% to 6% of a sample with about 93,000 clones, roughly 60% of them seen once. This clone was observed a few times. Antigen unknown. CDR3 size: 15 residues. Germline CDR1 is LNHDA and CDR2 is SQIVND (reference sequence). V dropped 3 bases and J dropped 2 bases, with 13 bases sitting between them. This chain links TRBV19 with TRBJ1-1; the D gene is possibly TRBD1 (6 bases). Sequencing was carried out using PBMCs. This sequence was found in a boy between 5 and 17 years old in good health and CMV-seropositive. The CDR3 protein is CASSILRTANTEAFF. The CDR3 DNA reads TGTGCCAGTAGTATTCTCAGGACAGCCAACACTGAAGCTTTCTTT.